The sequence of this T cell receptor (beta chain) was determined in a study of a mutant IDH1 vaccine in newly diagnosed glioma. As for the study in general: Treated patients, 62.5% male and approximately 38% female, averaged about 42 years of age. Notes on the study in general: Researchers report vaccine-induced immune responses in over 90% of patients.

Points on this clone: Its antigen is still unknown.

Profiled with immunoSEQ multiplex PCR; TCRdb holds only in-frame clones, not every one. The table includes fewer than 95,000 clones, 81% detected once. The CDR3 is 14 residues long. Germline values: CDR1 KGHSH, CDR2 LQKENI. Trimming took off 5 bases at V and 4 bases at J, with 9 bases between the two ends. The time point denotes: week 47, end of study. The investigators gave 300 ug of mutant IDH1 20-mer peptide in each vaccine dose, together with topical imiquimod. The V call is TRBV18, the J call TRBJ2-6, with TRBD1 as a possible D gene (5 bases). The sample was PBMCs, taken from a glioma patient whose treatment included an IDH1 peptide vaccine. The source is a man between 35 and 55 years old with glioma. DNA of the CDR3: TGTGCCAGCTCAGGGGCACGGGGGGCCAACGTCCTGACTTTC. This codes for CASSGARGANVLTF. Full variable domain (outside the CDR3, taken from reference TRBV18 and TRBJ2-6): NAGVMQNPRHLVRRRGQEARLRCSPMKGHSHVYWYRQLPEEGLKFMVYLQKENIIDESGMPKERFSAEFPKEGPSILRIQQVVRGDSAAYFCASSGARGANVLTFGAGSRLTVL.